The clone carrying this T cell receptor beta chain has a count of ten or more. Its antigen is unknown. Trimming removed 5 bases from V and 6 bases from J, with 8 bases in between. CDR3 length: 11 residues. Germline assignment: CDR1 DFQATT and CDR2 SNEGSKA (reference sequence). Indicated time point: persistent/refractory GD, antithyroid drugs over 5 years with positive TRAb. After RNA was extracted from PBMCs, the TCR library was made from it. The data are from a study of regulatory T cells in long-lasting Graves disease. Study-level points and caveats: Patients with persistent Graves' had lower TCR diversity than newly diagnosed patients.

CDR3 regions were amplified by Arm-PCR using iRepertoire HTBI primers to build TCR beta libraries. One entry per CDR3 protein, called by TCRdb with MiXCR from the multiplex PCR reads. The repertoire includes around 300,000 distinct CDR3 sequences, 20% to 25% of them detected once, and 56% sits in the top ten. The sequencing used peripheral blood mononuclear cells (PBMCs), collected when the disease was refractory, from a patient treated with antithyroid drugs. This chain connects TRBV20-1 to TRBJ1-5; D gene unclear. The clonotype comes from a female donor with Graves disease. As DNA, the CDR3 is TGCAGTGCTGCCGAAGGTCAGCCCCAGCATTTT. It specifies CSAAEGQPQHF.